Each of the 9 T cell receptor beta chains below was sequenced from the same sample in a study of blood T cell repertoires in COVID-19. Measured with immunoSEQ multiplex PCR; TCRdb has only the in-frame clones, and not every one. The sample has more than 80,000 clones; 70% to 85% are singletons. The sequencing input was peripheral blood. Every receptor here comes from a woman older than 75 with COVID-19, enrolled during active disease.

This chain links TRBV11-3 with TRBJ2-1; 10 bases agree with TRBD2. This CDR3 has 20 amino acids. V trimming: 5 bases; J trimming: 1 base; junction bases outside the gene matches: 17. Germline V CDR1 and CDR2: SGHNT, YENEEA. CDR3 coding DNA: TGTGCCAGCAGCGGGGGGGGAAGGTCTAGCGGGAGTTTTTCCTACAATGAGCAGTTCTTC. Its protein product is CASSGGGRSSGSFSYNEQFF. The entire variable domain, with the rest obtained from reference TRBV11-3 and TRBJ2-1, is as follows: EAGVVQSPRYKIIEKKQPVAFWCNPISGHNTLYWYLQNLGQGPELLIRYENEEAVDDSQLPKDRFSAERLKGVDSTLKIQPAELGDSAVYLCASSGGGRSSGSFSYNEQFFGPGTRLTVL.

The chain combines TRBV28 with TRBJ1-2, with 9 nucleotides matching TRBD1. V was clipped by 4 bases and J by 7 bases; unmatched bases: 10. This CDR3 is 15 amino acids long. From germline, CDR1 is MDHEN and CDR2 SYDVKM. In DNA form, the CDR3 reads TGTGCCAGCAGTTCAAACACCAGACAGGGGGGTGGCTACACCTTC. It yields the protein CASSSNTRQGGGYTF.

The V gene is TRBV5-1, the J gene TRBJ2-2; D gene uncertain. CDR1 and CDR2 from the germline V gene are SGHRS and YFSETQ. V was shortened by 0 bases and J by 0 bases, with 6 bases between the two germline ends. The CDR3 is 15 amino acids. The DNA for the CDR3 is TGCGCCAGCAGCTTGGGGGCAGCGAACACCGGGGAGCTGTTTTTT. It codes for CASSLGAANTGELFF.

This chain uses TRBV20-1 with TRBJ1-2; 7 nucleotides line up with TRBD1. The CDR3 has 14 residues. Germline CDR1 DFQATT, CDR2 SNEGSKA (reference sequence). With V trimmed by 3 bases and J by 2 bases, 6 bases remained unmatched. In DNA, the CDR3 is TGCAGTGCTAGTGAAGGGGGCAAGAACTATGGCTACACCTTC. It encodes CSASEGGKNYGYTF.

V usage is TRBV15 and J usage is TRBJ2-1; a weak D match, TRBD1 (6 bases). The CDR3 spans 16 residues. V lost 0 bases, J lost 4 bases, and 13 bases lay in between. Germline assignment: CDR1 LNHNV and CDR2 YYDKDF (reference sequence). The CDR3 loop is CATSRDPGRGYNEQFF. The CDR3 DNA is TGTGCCACCAGCAGAGATCCAGGCAGGGGATACAATGAGCAGTTCTTC. Drawing the rest from reference TRBV15 and TRBJ2-1, the complete variable domain is DAMVIQNPRYQVTQFGKPVTLSCSQTLNHNVMYWYQQKSSQAPKLLFHYYDKDFNNEADTPDNFQSRRPNTSFCFLDIRSPGLGDTAMYLCATSRDPGRGYNEQFFGPGTRLTVL.

The V and J genes are TRBV7-9 and TRBJ1-5; TRBD1 matches at 11 bases. The germline V gene encodes CDR1 SEHNR and CDR2 FQNEAQ (reference sequence). V gave up 5 bases and J gave up 4 bases; unmatched junction bases: 4. This CDR3 is 15 amino acids long. CDR3 DNA: TGTGCCAGCAGCCGGGGACAGGGGGTAAATCAGCCCCAGCATTTT. Protein product: CASSRGQGVNQPQHF.

The chain couples TRBV7-2 to TRBJ2-3; TRBD2 is a possible D gene (7 bases). The CDR3 loop spans 15 amino acids. Germline V gene lookup returns CDR1 SGHTA and CDR2 FQGNSA. Between the trimmed V and J ends, which lost 6 bases and 5 bases, there was a span of 18 bases. The CDR3 DNA is TGTGCCAGCAGACCCATGGGGGGGGCTGGAGATACGCAGTATTTT. This codes for CASRPMGGAGDTQYF.

The chain employs TRBV5-4 and TRBJ2-3, with 10 nucleotides matching TRBD1. This CDR3 has 15 residues. Germline CDR1 reads SGHNT; CDR2 reads YYREEE (reference sequence). Germline trimming cut 5 bases from V and 4 bases from J; bases unmatched to any gene: 7. CDR3 region: CASRAGTGVSDTQYF. The CDR3 DNA reads as TGTGCCAGCAGAGCCGGGACAGGGGTTTCAGATACGCAGTATTTT.

In DNA, the CDR3 is TGTGCCAGCAGCTCTTTCCTCCAGGGGGCCCCGGGGGGAAACATTCAGTACTTC. Translated, it gives CASSSFLQGAPGGNIQYF. The gene calls are TRBV5-6 and TRBJ2-4; possibly TRBD1 for D (8 bases). The germline gives CDR1 SGHDT, CDR2 YYEEEE. This CDR3 region has 18 residues. The V end was cut by 3 bases, the J end by 6 bases, with 25 bases between.